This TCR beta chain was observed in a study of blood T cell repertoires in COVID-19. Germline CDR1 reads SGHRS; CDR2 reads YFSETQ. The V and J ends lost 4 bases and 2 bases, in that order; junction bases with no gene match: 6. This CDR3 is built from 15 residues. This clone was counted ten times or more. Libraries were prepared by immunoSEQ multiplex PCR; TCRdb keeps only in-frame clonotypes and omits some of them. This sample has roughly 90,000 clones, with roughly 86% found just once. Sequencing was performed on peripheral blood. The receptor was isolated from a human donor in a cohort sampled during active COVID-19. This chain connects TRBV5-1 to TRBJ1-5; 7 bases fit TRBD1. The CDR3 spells CASSPGGTGNQPQHF. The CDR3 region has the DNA TGCGCCAGCAGCCCGGGGGGGACAGGCAATCAGCCCCAGCATTTT.